The TCR beta chain described here comes from a study of T-cell reconstitution after alpha-beta-depleted transplantation in children. V shed 4 bases and J shed 0 bases, with 6 bases lying between them. The CDR3 sequence is 13 residues long. The V gene's germline CDR1 is MNHNS and CDR2 SASEGT. Preparation of the TCRbeta library involved a method that used unique molecular identifiers. TCRdb fed the PCR reads into MiXCR, producing one record per CDR3 protein. The sample consists of some 200,000 distinct CDR3 sequences, approximately 6.6% of them appearing once. This clonotype appeared many times. The receptor comes from a human donor who donated a stem cell graft to a child with Wiskott-Aldrich syndrome. The sample in question was PBMCs from the stem cell graft donor, obtained from the stem cell graft. The chain couples TRBV6-1 to TRBJ2-5, with D maybe TRBD1 (6 bases). CDR3 protein: CASSGQDQETQYF. The CDR3 region has the DNA TGTGCCAGCAGTGGACAGGACCAAGAGACCCAGTACTTC.